The 14 T cell receptor beta chains in this list originate from one sample, sequenced in a study of blood T cell repertoires in COVID-19. Generated by immunoSEQ multiplex PCR, the TCRdb table keeps only in-frame clones and is missing some. The sample has over 250,000 clones; roughly 80% are singletons. The specimen was peripheral blood. The source of these receptors is a woman aged 45-65 years who had recovered from COVID-19.

This clone showed up many times. Other DNA sequences of this sample code for an identical CDR3. The chain carries TRBV4-3 and TRBJ2-6; D not certain. This CDR3 comprises 16 residues. CDR1 is LGHNA, CDR2 YSLEER, per germline. Trimming shortened V by 0 bases and J by 0 bases, and 6 bases separated the two germline ends. CDR3 amino acids: CASSQEANSGANVLTF. For the CDR3, the DNA is TGCGCCAGCAGCCAAGAGGCCAACTCTGGGGCCAACGTCCTGACTTTC.

The CDR3 sequence is CASRPQGRATNEKLFF. The CDR3 region has the DNA TGTGCCAGCAGACCGCAGGGGCGTGCAACTAATGAAAAACTGTTTTTT. This chain joins TRBV6-6 and TRBJ1-4, with D possibly being TRBD1 (6 bases). From germline, CDR1 is MNHNY and CDR2 SVGAGI (reference sequence). The germline V and J ends were trimmed by 6 bases and 0 bases, with 14 bases remaining between them. The CDR3 runs to 16 residues.

The chain uses TRBV9 and TRBJ2-3; tentatively, D is TRBD2 (6 bases). This CDR3 comprises 16 residues. Germline CDR1 reads SGDLS; CDR2 reads YYNGEE. Deletions cut 7 bases from V and 1 base from J, with 19 bases between. The chain's CDR3 is CASGGGGTLGTDTQYF. In nucleotides, the CDR3 is TGTGCCAGCGGGGGAGGCGGGACCCTGGGCACAGATACGCAGTATTTT.

The gene calls are TRBV11-3 and TRBJ1-1; 7 bases match TRBD1. This CDR3 comprises 14 residues. Trimming removed 5 bases from V and 4 bases from J; junction bases left unmatched: 7. Per germline, CDR1 SGHNT and CDR2 YENEEA. The CDR3 coding sequence is TGTGCCAGCAGCCTCCGACAGGGCGTCACTGAAGCTTTCTTT. Protein product: CASSLRQGVTEAFF.

This chain joins TRBV6-4 and TRBJ2-2, with D perhaps TRBD1 (5 bases). Germline V gene lookup returns CDR1 MRHNA and CDR2 SNTAGT. There are 14 residues in the CDR3. The germline V and J ends were trimmed by 4 bases and 3 bases, with 9 bases remaining between them. Written as DNA, the CDR3 is TGTGCCAGCAGTGCCGCCAGGGACACCGGGGAGCTGTTTTTT. This translates into CASSAARDTGELFF.

This clone was seen just once. The chain employs TRBV19 and TRBJ2-3; 8 bases agree with TRBD2. There are 19 residues in the CDR3. CDR1 is LNHDA, CDR2 SQIVND, per germline (reference sequence). The V gene end was trimmed by 7 bases and the J gene end by 3 bases; junction bases not matched to a gene: 21. The CDR3 coding sequence is TGTGCCAGTACCTCCCCTGGGGGTGAAGCGGGAGTAGGTACAGATACGCAGTATTTT. As protein: CASTSPGGEAGVGTDTQYF. Full variable domain (outside the CDR3, taken from reference TRBV19 and TRBJ2-3): DGGITQSPKYLFRKEGQNVTLSCEQNLNHDAMYWYRQDPGQGLRLIYYSQIVNDFQKGDIAEGYSVSREKKESFPLTVTSAQKNPTAFYLCASTSPGGEAGVGTDTQYFGPGTRLTVL.

The rearrangement uses TRBV4-3 and TRBJ2-1; 8 bases are shared with TRBD2. The germline V gene has CDR1 LGHNA and CDR2 YSLEER. The CDR3 has 17 amino acids. V gave up 1 base and J gave up 7 bases; unmatched junction bases: 12. The CDR3 spells CASSQVGGGQGGNEQFF. CDR3 DNA sequence: TGCGCCAGCAGCCAAGTGGGCGGGGGGCAAGGAGGAAATGAGCAGTTCTTC.

The V gene is TRBV18, the J gene TRBJ2-2; D call uncertain. The CDR3 contains 14 residues. Germline V gene data show CDR1 as KGHSH and CDR2 as LQKENI. The V gene lost 2 bases and the J gene lost 5 bases, with 9 bases spanning the gap. CDR3 amino acids: CASSPRTTTGELFF. The CDR3 nucleotides are TGTGCCAGCTCACCAAGAACCACAACCGGGGAGCTGTTTTTT. Full variable domain (rest looked up from reference TRBV18 and TRBJ2-2): NAGVMQNPRHLVRRRGQEARLRCSPMKGHSHVYWYRQLPEEGLKFMVYLQKENIIDESGMPKERFSAEFPKEGPSILRIQQVVRGDSAAYFCASSPRTTTGELFFGEGSRLTVL.

The rearrangement links TRBV9 to TRBJ2-1, with a weak D call TRBD2 (5 bases). The CDR3 sequence is 16 residues long. CDR1 is SGDLS and CDR2 is YYNGEE in the germline V gene. Trimming removed 0 bases from V and 0 bases from J, with 10 bases in between. CDR3 DNA: TGTGCCAGCAGCGTAGCTGACTACCGCTCCTACAATGAGCAGTTCTTC. Its protein product is CASSVADYRSYNEQFF.

CDR3 DNA sequence: TGTGCCAGCAAGGCGGGAAACTGGGGCGAGCAGTACTTC. Its translation: CASKAGNWGEQYF. The V gene is TRBV6-5, the J gene TRBJ2-7; the D gene is possibly TRBD2 (6 bases). The V and J ends lost 7 bases and 6 bases respectively, with 16 bases between them. In germline, CDR1 is MNHEY, CDR2 SVGAGI. The CDR3 contains 13 residues.

This sequence joins TRBV7-3 and TRBJ2-5; D is ambiguous. V was trimmed by 3 bases and J by 2 bases, leaving 7 bases between them. The germline V gene encodes CDR1 SGHTA and CDR2 FQGTGA. The CDR3 is 13 residues long. The DNA of the CDR3 is TGTGCCAGCAGCTTTATCGGGCAAGAGACCCAGTACTTC. The encoded protein is CASSFIGQETQYF. The complete variable domain, with remaining parts taken from reference TRBV7-3 and TRBJ2-5, reads GAGVSQTPSNKVTEKGKYVELRCDPISGHTALYWYRQSLGQGPEFLIYFQGTGAADDSGLPNDRFFAVRPEGSVSTLKIQRTERGDSAVYLCASSFIGQETQYFGPGTRLLVL.

V gene TRBV5-1 combines with J gene TRBJ2-7; TRBD1 aligns across 9 bases. V lost 3 bases and J lost 0; bases outside the gene matches: 1. This CDR3 spans 14 amino acids. Germline loops: CDR1 SGHRS, CDR2 YFSETQ. The CDR3 sequence: CASSSTGGSYEQYF. The CDR3 region has the DNA TGCGCCAGCAGCTCGACAGGGGGCTCCTACGAGCAGTACTTC.

This clone was seen just once. The genes are TRBV27 and TRBJ2-7; 7 nucleotides agree with TRBD1. The CDR3 runs 12 residues. V was clipped by 10 bases and J by 5 bases; unmatched bases: 8. Per the germline V gene, CDR1 is MNHEY and CDR2 is SMNVEV (reference sequence). CDR3 sequence reads: CATGRGLNEQYF. CDR3 nucleotide sequence: TGTGCCACCGGTAGGGGGCTCAACGAGCAGTACTTC.

The V gene is TRBV15, the J gene TRBJ1-3, with D unresolved. From germline, CDR1 is LNHNV and CDR2 YYDKDF (reference sequence). V was shortened by 0 bases and J by 6 bases, with 6 bases between the two germline ends. The CDR3 totals 13 residues. CDR3 nucleotides: TGTGCCACCAGCAGAGATCAGGAAAACACCATATATTTT. The encoded protein is CATSRDQENTIYF. The complete variable domain, with remaining parts taken from reference TRBV15 and TRBJ1-3, reads DAMVIQNPRYQVTQFGKPVTLSCSQTLNHNVMYWYQQKSSQAPKLLFHYYDKDFNNEADTPDNFQSRRPNTSFCFLDIRSPGLGDTAMYLCATSRDQENTIYFGEGSWLTVV.